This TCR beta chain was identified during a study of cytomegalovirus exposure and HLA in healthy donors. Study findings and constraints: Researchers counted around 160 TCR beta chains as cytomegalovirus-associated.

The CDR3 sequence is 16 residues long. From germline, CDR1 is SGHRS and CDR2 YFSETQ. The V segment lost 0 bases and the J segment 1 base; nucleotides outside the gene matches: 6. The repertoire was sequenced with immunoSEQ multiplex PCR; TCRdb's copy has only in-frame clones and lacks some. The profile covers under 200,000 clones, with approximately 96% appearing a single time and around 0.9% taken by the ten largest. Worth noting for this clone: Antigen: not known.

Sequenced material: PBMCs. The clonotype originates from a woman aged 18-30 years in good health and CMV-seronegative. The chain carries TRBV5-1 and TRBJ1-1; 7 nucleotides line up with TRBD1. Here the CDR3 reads CASSLVEGARNTEAFF. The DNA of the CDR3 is TGCGCCAGCAGCTTGGTTGAGGGGGCTCGGAACACTGAAGCTTTCTTT. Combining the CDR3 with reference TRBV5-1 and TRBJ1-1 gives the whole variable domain KAGVTQTPRYLIKTRGQQVTLSCSPISGHRSVSWYQQTPGQGLQFLFEYFSETQRNKGNFPGRFSGRQFSNSRSEMNVSTLELGDSALYLCASSLVEGARNTEAFFGQGTRLTVV.